The sequence of this TCR beta chain was determined in a study of blood T cell repertoires in COVID-19. As for the study in general: PBMCs, B-cell-depleted T cells, or T cells were the source of the cDNA or gDNA that made up the material.

Some clones are missing from TCRdb's copy, which holds only in-frame ones; the method was immunoSEQ multiplex PCR. The top ten hold almost 2% of the sample, which has 470,000 or so clones, about 90% seen once. This CDR3 contains 13 residues. V was clipped by 1 base and J by 7 bases, with 10 bases between them. In terms of age and location, participants ranged from roughly 18 to 90 years and lived in 24 US areas. The TCR sequence derives from a woman younger than 35 with acute COVID-19. Material: PBMCs or T cells enriched from blood (not recorded which). The J gene is TRBJ1-2, the V gene TRBV12-3 or TRBV12-4; D unresolved. The CDR3 nucleotides are TGTGCCAGCAGTTTAGATGGTGGAGGTGGCTACACCTTC. Translating gives CASSLDGGGGYTF.